A selection of T cell receptor beta chains follows, all from one sample in a study of blood T cell repertoires in COVID-19. This table comes from immunoSEQ multiplex PCR, and its TCRdb copy is limited to in-frame clones, with some not included. Here the sample spans roughly 150,000 clones, around 83% being singletons. Source material: peripheral blood. The receptors derive from a woman aged 60-75 years with COVID-19, enrolled during active disease. The conserved cysteine and the conserved F or W are not part of the CDR3 here. Fields, in order: V gene, D gene, CDR3 protein. The D gene is left open where the match is weak.

TRBV6-5 | . | ASSYSTGYYGYT
TRBV7-3 | TRBD1 | ASSFDGTGNNQPQH
TRBV24-1 | . | ATSDQYRAEAF
TRBV5-6 | . | ASSKLTGSGNQPQH
TRBV6-2/TRBV6-3 | . | ASSSGGVSYNSPLH
TRBV24-1 | TRBD1 | ATSDSGQGIDYGYT
TRBV7-2 | . | ASSLGGGSGNTIY
TRBV2 | TRBD1 | ASSATGGATGEAF
TRBV4-2 | . | ASSPLEGAEEQY
TRBV6-5 | . | ASSYSKRTLASPLH
TRBV27 | . | ASSPAGHSGGSNQPQH
TRBV29-1 | . | SVVLTAGNTIY
TRBV19 | . | ASSRRDIGDEKLF
TRBV12-3/TRBV12-4 | . | ASSLRRTGELF
TRBV6-4 | . | ASSWQENTEAF
TRBV6-2/TRBV6-3 | . | ASSPTDNYGYT
TRBV4-1 | TRBD1 | ASSLLRRDRGLGTEAF
TRBV19 | TRBD1 | ASSIQGTGSSYNSPLH
TRBV7-9 | TRBD1 | ASSPTGDLGYT
TRBV19 | TRBD2 | ASSMSGLAGYEQF
TRBV9 | . | ASSVREGARNEQF
TRBV7-3 | TRBD1 | ASSLVGQGTNEEQF
TRBV6-5 | TRBD2 | ASSSPRTSGRYEQY
TRBV5-1 | TRBD2 | ASSFVAGVRDTQY
TRBV30 | . | AWGSGSLLSPLH
TRBV3-1/TRBV3-2 | . | ASSQVGGNTEAF
TRBV5-1 | TRBD1 | ASSRAGGSGYT
TRBV9 | TRBD1 | ASSISTGPTYEQY
TRBV7-8 | TRBD1 | ASSGQGALNTEAF
TRBV11-2 | . | ASSLGGFRVEAF
TRBV18 | TRBD1 | ASSPGQGRDAEAF
TRBV28 | TRBD1 | ASREQGTGYT
TRBV7-6 | . | ASSVTGNTEAF
TRBV5-1 | . | ASSPHGSPPEKLF
TRBV30 | TRBD1 | AWSLGTGPQH
TRBV9 | TRBD1 | ASSVAGTGYYGYT
TRBV7-6 | . | ASSLGTTASNYGYT
TRBV7-2 | . | ASSFRGYEQY
TRBV27 | . | ASSPSPRQYSNQPQH
TRBV27 | . | ASSLRINRVVSEKLF
TRBV10-3 | . | VIKLTYNSPLH
TRBV5-1 | . | ASSNGLNTEAF
TRBV6-5 | . | ASSRPADGYT
TRBV5-8 | . | ASSFLGGQETQY
TRBV6-5 | TRBD2 | ASTPGTSGHNEQF